This record looks at one T cell receptor beta chain sequence and its context. The antigen is undetermined. This sample is drawn from a study of cytomegalovirus exposure and HLA in healthy donors. Study-level results: A later analysis linked a missense variant in DCLRE1C to the trimming of TCR beta V and J genes.

Germline CDR1 is MNHEY and CDR2 is SVGAGI. The CDR3 is 13 residues long. Trimming removed 8 bases at V and 5 bases at J, with 15 bases between. Healthy bone marrow donors made up the cohort. Both 60 Vbeta primers and 13 Jbeta primers went into the PCR. Sequenced by immunoSEQ multiplex PCR; TCRdb stores in-frame clones only, minus some. The top ten hold about 6% of the sample, which has tens of thousands of clones, around 74% seen once. The sequence came from a woman aged 45-60 years in good health and CMV-seropositive. V and J are TRBV6-5 and TRBJ1-2; tentatively, D is TRBD1 (5 bases). Sequencing was carried out using PBMCs. CDR3 DNA: TGTGCCAGCGGCAAGGCAGGGCTGTATGGCTACACCTTC. Amino acid sequence: CASGKAGLYGYTF.